This is a list of T cell receptor beta chains from one sample in a study of blood T cell repertoires in COVID-19. TCRdb's copy holds only in-frame clones and misses some; the assay was immunoSEQ multiplex PCR. The sample holds about 280,000 clones, 87% seen once. The sequencing input was peripheral blood. The receptors were sampled from a woman between 45 and 65 years old who had recovered from COVID-19. The CDR3 runs from the conserved cysteine through the conserved F or W. The order of the fields is J gene, CDR3 length, V gene, CDR3 protein.

TRBJ1-2 13 TRBV6-4 CASSIDRGGGYTF
TRBJ2-3 18 TRBV7-9 CASSPNPGTGFDTDTQYF
TRBJ2-3 12 TRBV28 CASSRRADTQYF
TRBJ1-1 12 TRBV7-2 CASSRQGLEAFF
TRBJ2-3 13 TRBV7-9 CASSLAEVGTQYF
TRBJ2-1 14 TRBV5-1 CASSADSSYNEQFF
TRBJ1-5 17 TRBV3-1/TRBV3-2 CASSQGDRKVRNQPQHF
TRBJ2-7 13 TRBV30 CAWSLLGGREQYF
TRBJ2-3 16 TRBV5-4 CASSLAGLRSTDTQYF
TRBJ1-1 14 TRBV19 CASSIQGVDTEAFF
TRBJ2-2 13 TRBV4-1 CASSQVGVGELFF
TRBJ1-5 15 TRBV5-8 CASSFTGQPNQPQHF
TRBJ2-3 14 TRBV4-2 CASSRNLRTDTQYF
TRBJ2-2 16 TRBV28 CASNKGLAVLGGELFF
TRBJ1-2 13 TRBV27 CASSKGADYGYTF
TRBJ1-1 12 TRBV6-5 CASTPGQIKAFF
TRBJ1-1 13 TRBV11-3 CASSLDQNTEAFF
TRBJ1-2 13 TRBV7-2 CASSFDSLRGYTF
TRBJ2-5 16 TRBV6-2/TRBV6-3 CASSYSSSGIGETQYF
TRBJ2-1 15 TRBV11-2 CASSLGLGRATEQFF
TRBJ1-3 13 TRBV19 CARGRFSGNTIYF
TRBJ1-5 19 TRBV6-2/TRBV6-3 CASSYSLTGGLVRNQPQHF
TRBJ1-4 12 TRBV27 CASSATNEKLFF
TRBJ2-5 14 TRBV7-2 CASSLHPGGETQYF
TRBJ2-3 15 TRBV5-1 CASSLALAGVDTQYF
TRBJ1-5 15 TRBV3-1/TRBV3-2 CASSQGGTGRQPQHF
TRBJ2-1 13 TRBV10-3 CAIRQDPINEQFF
TRBJ2-3 16 TRBV20-1 CSASWGADTPPDTQYF
TRBJ2-5 15 TRBV7-2 CASSLGRLVQETQYF
TRBJ2-7 15 TRBV6-4 CASSVGLAGFYEQYF
TRBJ2-2 15 TRBV28 CASRSGTPNTGELFF
TRBJ2-3 18 TRBV7-3 CASSLRPQGTGVPDTQYF
TRBJ2-3 15 TRBV19 CASSALQTGTDTQYF
TRBJ1-5 12 TRBV20-1 CSASRGNQPQHF
TRBJ2-7 14 TRBV5-4 CASSPRGGISEQYF
TRBJ1-2 17 TRBV5-4 CASSLGVFQSPSYGYTF
TRBJ2-3 14 TRBV27 CASSFSQGAGTQYF
TRBJ1-1 14 TRBV27 CASSLLEANTEAFF